One sample yielded the 22 T cell receptor beta chains listed below, sequenced in a study of cytomegalovirus exposure and HLA in healthy donors. The PCR employed 60 Vbeta primers together with 13 Jbeta primers. Measured with immunoSEQ multiplex PCR; TCRdb has only the in-frame clones, and not every one. Here the sample spans some 100,000 clones, approximately 71% being singletons. The specimen sequenced was PBMCs. These receptors all come from a woman aged 18-29 years in good health and CMV-seropositive.

The gene calls are TRBV19 and TRBJ2-1; 9 nucleotides match TRBD2. Trimming at V came to 3 bases and at J to 2 bases, leaving 5 bases not matched to a gene. Germline V gene sequence: CDR1 LNHDA, CDR2 SQIVND (reference sequence). CDR3 length: 16 amino acids. The CDR3 is CASSIYSGRPYNEQFF. DNA of the CDR3: TGTGCCAGTAGTATTTACAGCGGGAGGCCCTACAATGAGCAGTTCTTC.

The chain is built from TRBV5-1 and TRBJ1-1, with D unclear. CDR1 SGHRS and CDR2 YFSETQ come from the germline V gene. This CDR3 is 14 amino acids long. Trimming shortened V by 4 bases and J by 4 bases, and 14 bases separated the two germline ends. The CDR3 sequence is CASSLDTMGTEAFF. The CDR3 DNA reads as TGCGCCAGCAGCCTTGACACCATGGGCACTGAAGCTTTCTTT. The full variable domain, its missing parts supplied by reference TRBV5-1 and TRBJ1-1, is KAGVTQTPRYLIKTRGQQVTLSCSPISGHRSVSWYQQTPGQGLQFLFEYFSETQRNKGNFPGRFSGRQFSNSRSEMNVSTLELGDSALYLCASSLDTMGTEAFFGQGTRLTVV.

In the case of this clone: The germline gene is not matched at one end of the junction; a read error may be the cause. This chain uses TRBV28 with TRBJ2-7; TRBD1 matches at 11 bases. The CDR3 covers 15 residues. Germline CDR1 MDHEN, CDR2 SYDVKM. The CDR3, as DNA: TGTGCCGGCAGTTCCGGGACAGGGGGGGGCTACGAGCAGTACTTC. As protein: CAGSSGTGGGYEQYF.

The chain has TRBV25-1 and TRBJ1-2; D remains unclear. Germline V gene sequence: CDR1 MGHDK, CDR2 SYGVNS. CDR3 length: 12 amino acids. V shed 5 bases and J shed 4 bases, with 8 bases lying between them. CDR3 protein: CASSYSSYGYTF. Here the CDR3 DNA reads TGTGCCAGCAGTTACAGCTCCTATGGCTACACCTTC.

J is TRBJ2-5 and V is TRBV30, with 13 bases matching TRBD2. The J call may be mistaken, given a closer DNA end match to TRBJ2-7. The CDR3 covers 15 residues. Germline CDR1 reads GTSNPN; CDR2 reads SVGIG (reference sequence). CDR3 protein: CAWKRLAGGPNEQYF. The CDR3 region has the DNA TGTGCCTGGAAGAGACTAGCGGGAGGTCCCAACGAGCAGTACTTC.

The rearrangement uses TRBV5-4 and TRBJ2-3; unclear D gene. Germline V gene sequence: CDR1 SGHNT, CDR2 YYREEE (reference sequence). The length of the CDR3 is 14 residues. The germline V and J ends were trimmed by 0 bases and 5 bases, with 10 bases remaining between them. The CDR3 DNA sequence: TGTGCCAGCAGCTTGGGCGCCAGGATAGATACGCAGTATTTT. This encodes CASSLGARIDTQYF.

This clone came up a few times. J is TRBJ2-1 and V is TRBV28; no definite D call. Germline V gene data show CDR1 as MDHEN and CDR2 as SYDVKM. V lost 7 bases, J lost 3 bases, and 7 bases lay in between. This CDR3 region has 12 residues. The CDR3 is CASTAGYNEQFF. The CDR3 region has the DNA TGTGCCAGCACGGCAGGCTACAATGAGCAGTTCTTC.

V and J are TRBV28 and TRBJ2-3; 12 positions agree with TRBD2. The CDR3 has 14 amino acids. Unmatched junction bases numbered 11, after V lost 11 bases and J lost 8 bases. The germline gives CDR1 MDHEN, CDR2 SYDVKM. CDR3 in amino acids: CAPKTSGSQVTQYF. The CDR3 DNA reads TGTGCCCCGAAGACTAGCGGGAGCCAAGTTACGCAGTATTTT.

The chain is built from TRBV5-1 and TRBJ2-7, with 8 bases lining up with TRBD1. J was trimmed by 3 bases and V by 0 bases; bases with no gene match: 8. CDR1 and CDR2 (germline): SGHRS, YFSETQ. This CDR3 is 16 amino acids long. The DNA for the CDR3 is TGCGCCAGCAGCTTGGCCAGGACAGGGAGTATCTACGAGCAGTACTTC. It specifies CASSLARTGSIYEQYF.

The chain combines TRBV11-2 with TRBJ2-7, with D tentatively TRBD1 (5 bases). The germline gives CDR1 SGHAT, CDR2 FQNNGV. Trimming removed 4 bases at V and 4 bases at J, with 14 bases between. The CDR3 covers 14 residues. This CDR3 reads CASSSRIDSYEQYF. The CDR3 nucleotides are TGTGCCAGCAGCTCAAGGATCGACAGTTACGAGCAGTACTTC.

The J gene is TRBJ1-1, the V gene TRBV2; D is unresolved. Germline loops: CDR1 SNHLY, CDR2 FYNNEI. The CDR3 runs to 13 residues. Trimming cost V 6 bases and J 4 bases, with 12 bases left between them. Written as DNA, the CDR3 is TGTGCCAGCAGGAGGGAGGGCCCCACTGAAGCTTTCTTT. Its translation: CASRREGPTEAFF.

The DNA of the CDR3 is TGTGCCATCAGTGAGTCGACAGTTGGGGAAAAACTGTTTTTT. Translated: CAISESTVGEKLFF. J is TRBJ1-4 and V is TRBV10-3; tentative D call: TRBD1 (5 bases). The V gene lost 0 bases and the J gene lost 8 bases, with 10 bases spanning the gap. CDR1 ENHRY and CDR2 SYGVKD come from the germline V gene. This CDR3 comprises 14 residues.

The chain has TRBV5-6 and TRBJ1-2; 10 nucleotides match TRBD1. The CDR3 has 14 residues. Germline V CDR1 and CDR2: SGHDT, YYEEEE. J gave up 6 bases and V 4 bases, and 6 bases lay outside the gene matches. CDR3 amino acids: CASSGRTGGNGYTF. DNA for the CDR3: TGTGCCAGCAGCGGTAGGACAGGGGGAAATGGCTACACCTTC.

V gene TRBV11-2 combines with J gene TRBJ2-7; 8 nucleotides line up with TRBD1. With V trimmed by 1 base and J by 7 bases, 9 bases remained unmatched. The CDR3 covers 15 residues. Per the germline V gene, CDR1 is SGHAT and CDR2 is FQNNGV. In DNA, the CDR3 is TGTGCCAGCAGCTTAGGTCTGGACAGGGCCTGGGAGCAGTACTTC. It yields the protein CASSLGLDRAWEQYF.

The V gene is TRBV27, the J gene TRBJ2-5; 7 bases are shared with TRBD2. The ends lost 5 bases at V and 5 bases at J; junction bases unmatched: 5. The germline V gene has CDR1 MNHEY and CDR2 SMNVEV (reference sequence). This CDR3 spans 13 amino acids. CDR3 residues: CASSRLAGETQYF. The DNA for the CDR3 is TGTGCCAGCAGTCGACTAGCTGGGGAGACCCAGTACTTC.

The chain uses TRBV11-2 and TRBJ1-5; perhaps TRBD1 as D (5 bases). Germline assignment: CDR1 SGHAT and CDR2 FQNNGV. Trimming removed 5 bases from V and 7 bases from J, with 15 bases in between. The CDR3 has 14 amino acids. The CDR3 loop is CASSMDPGYQPQHF. The CDR3 nucleotides are TGTGCCAGCAGCATGGACCCAGGGTACCAGCCCCAGCATTTT.

The rearrangement links TRBV19 to TRBJ1-6; no reliable D call. Germline V gene data show CDR1 as LNHDA and CDR2 as SQIVND (reference sequence). The V gene lost 3 bases and the J gene lost 8 bases, with 11 bases spanning the gap. This CDR3 is 14 amino acids long. As DNA, the CDR3 is TGTGCCAGTAGTATCGATATAGTCCATTCACCCCTCCACTTT. Protein product: CASSIDIVHSPLHF.

The rearrangement uses TRBV4-1 and TRBJ1-1, with a tentative D call TRBD1 (5 bases). CDR1 is MGHRA, CDR2 YSYEKL, per germline. CDR3 length: 13 amino acids. Deletions cut 0 bases from V and 11 bases from J, with 13 bases between. The CDR3 protein is CASSQDTRVAAFF. The CDR3 region has the DNA TGCGCCAGCAGCCAAGATACCAGGGTGGCGGCTTTCTTT.

This rearrangement joins TRBV19 to TRBJ1-3; D not resolved. Germline V CDR1 and CDR2: LNHDA, SQIVND (reference sequence). The CDR3 covers 11 residues. The germline V and J ends were trimmed by 7 bases and 4 bases, with 5 bases remaining between them. The CDR3 loop is CASTKGNTIYF. The CDR3 coding sequence is TGTGCCAGTACTAAGGGAAACACCATATATTTT. The variable domain in full, completed from reference TRBV19 and TRBJ1-3, reads DGGITQSPKYLFRKEGQNVTLSCEQNLNHDAMYWYRQDPGQGLRLIYYSQIVNDFQKGDIAEGYSVSREKKESFPLTVTSAQKNPTAFYLCASTKGNTIYFGEGSWLTVV.

This chain links TRBV6-5 with TRBJ2-7; 11 bases align to TRBD1. V was pared by 4 bases and J by 0 bases, with 2 bases of the junction left unmatched. Germline assignment: CDR1 MNHEY and CDR2 SVGAGI. The CDR3 runs to 15 residues. The CDR3 DNA reads TGTGCCAGCAGTTCTGGACAGGGGGCCTCCTACGAGCAGTACTTC. Protein: CASSSGQGASYEQYF.

Sample share makes this clone medium-sized (0.01 to 0.1%). The V gene is TRBV6-5, the J gene TRBJ2-7, with a possible D match to TRBD2 (5 bases). The CDR3 covers 15 residues. V lost 1 base and J 4 bases, leaving 14 bases between the germline ends. Germline V gene lookup returns CDR1 MNHEY and CDR2 SVGAGI. CDR3 nucleotides: TGTGCCAGCAGTTACTTTCCAGGAGCGGTTTACGAGCAGTACTTC. The encoded protein is CASSYFPGAVYEQYF.

The rearrangement joins TRBV5-4 to TRBJ2-1; no reliable D call. Per the germline V gene, CDR1 is SGHNT and CDR2 is YYREEE (reference sequence). CDR3 length: 11 residues. The V and J ends lost 4 bases and 7 bases respectively, with 6 bases between them. CDR3 sequence: CASSLGNEQFF. CDR3 DNA sequence: TGTGCCAGCAGCCTAGGAAATGAGCAGTTCTTC.